This TCR beta chain emerged from a study of blood T cell repertoires in COVID-19. Study processing details: Amplification of reference gene primers provided the estimated nucleated cell counts. Produced via immunoSEQ multiplex PCR; TCRdb's table is partial and in-frame only. Clone size and V and J calls were adopted from that table, with D and trimming inferred from the DNA. This sample has around 150,000 clones, with around 73% found just once. The sample comprised peripheral blood. The clonotype was recovered from a man aged 55 to 70 who had recovered from COVID-19.

The CDR3 here is CASSVTGSSGNTIYF. The CDR3 bases are TGTGCCAGTAGTGTTACAGGGAGCTCTGGAAACACCATATATTTT. The J gene is TRBJ1-3, the V gene TRBV19; tentatively, D is TRBD1 (6 bases). This CDR3 comprises 15 residues. V lost 5 bases and J 0 bases, leaving 11 bases between the germline ends. CDR1 and CDR2 from the germline V gene are LNHDA and SQIVND (reference sequence).